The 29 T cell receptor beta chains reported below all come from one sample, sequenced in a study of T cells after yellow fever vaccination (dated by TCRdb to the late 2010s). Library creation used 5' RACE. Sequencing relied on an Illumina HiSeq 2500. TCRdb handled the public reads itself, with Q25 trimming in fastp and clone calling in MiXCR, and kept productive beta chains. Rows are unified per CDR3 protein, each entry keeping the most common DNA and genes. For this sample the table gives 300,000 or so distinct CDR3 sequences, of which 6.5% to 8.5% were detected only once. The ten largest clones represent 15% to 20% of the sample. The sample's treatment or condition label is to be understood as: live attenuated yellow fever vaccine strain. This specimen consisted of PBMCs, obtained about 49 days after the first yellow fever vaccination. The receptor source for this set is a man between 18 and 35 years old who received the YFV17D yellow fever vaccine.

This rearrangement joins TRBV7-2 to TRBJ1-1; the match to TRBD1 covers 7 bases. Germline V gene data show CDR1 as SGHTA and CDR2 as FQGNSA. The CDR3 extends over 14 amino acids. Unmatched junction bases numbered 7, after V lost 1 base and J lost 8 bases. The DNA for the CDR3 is TGTGCCAGCAGCTTAGAGGGGGCAGGGGACGAAGCTTTCTTT. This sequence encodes CASSLEGAGDEAFF.

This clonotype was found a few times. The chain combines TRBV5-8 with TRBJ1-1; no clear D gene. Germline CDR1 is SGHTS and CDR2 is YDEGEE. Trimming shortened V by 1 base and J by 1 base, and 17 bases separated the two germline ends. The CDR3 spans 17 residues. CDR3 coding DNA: TGTGCCAGCAGCTTGACGGTCGGGTCCCTTAGGAACACTGAAGCTTTCTTT. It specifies CASSLTVGSLRNTEAFF.

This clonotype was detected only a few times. CDR3 bases: TGTGCCAGCTCAGGGGGCGCGTCCGAGCAGTACTTC. This gives the protein CASSGGASEQYF. This chain uses TRBV6-5 with TRBJ2-7; 8 bases agree with TRBD1. J lost 6 bases, V lost 8 bases, and 6 bases had no gene match. The CDR3 consists of 12 residues. Germline CDR1 is MNHEY and CDR2 is SVGAGI.

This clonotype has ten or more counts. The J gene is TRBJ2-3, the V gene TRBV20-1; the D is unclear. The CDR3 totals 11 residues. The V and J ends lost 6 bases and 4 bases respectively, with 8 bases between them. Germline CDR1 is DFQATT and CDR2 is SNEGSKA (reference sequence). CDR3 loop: CSATTSDTQYF. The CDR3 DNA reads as TGCAGTGCCACGACGTCAGATACGCAGTATTTT.

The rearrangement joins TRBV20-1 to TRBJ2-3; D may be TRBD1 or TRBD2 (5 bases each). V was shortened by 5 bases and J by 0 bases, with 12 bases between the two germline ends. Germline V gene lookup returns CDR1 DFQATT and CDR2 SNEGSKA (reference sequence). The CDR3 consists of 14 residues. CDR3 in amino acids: CSAPGTTSTDTQYF. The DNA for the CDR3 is TGCAGTGCTCCCGGGACGACAAGCACAGATACGCAGTATTTT.

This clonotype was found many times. The CDR3 nucleotides read TGTGCCAGCAGTTACTCACTAGCGGGGGCCCAAGAGACCCAGTACTTC. It specifies CASSYSLAGAQETQYF. This chain connects TRBV6-5 to TRBJ2-5, with TRBD2 matching 11 bases. The V and J ends lost 0 bases and 1 base, in that order; junction bases with no gene match: 1. The CDR3 consists of 16 residues. Germline lookup yields CDR1 MNHEY and CDR2 SVGAGI.

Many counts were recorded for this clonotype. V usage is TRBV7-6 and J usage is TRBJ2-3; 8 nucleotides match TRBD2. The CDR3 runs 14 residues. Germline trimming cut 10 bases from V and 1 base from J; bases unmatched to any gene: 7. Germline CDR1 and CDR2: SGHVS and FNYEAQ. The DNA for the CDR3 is TGTGCCACTCTAGCGGGTTGGGGCACAGATACGCAGTATTTT. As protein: CATLAGWGTDTQYF.

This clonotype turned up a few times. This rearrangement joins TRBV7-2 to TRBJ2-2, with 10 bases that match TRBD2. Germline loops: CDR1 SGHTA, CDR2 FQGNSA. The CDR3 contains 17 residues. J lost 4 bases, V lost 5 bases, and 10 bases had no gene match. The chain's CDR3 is CASSLSPGLAPTGELFF. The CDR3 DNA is TGTGCCAGCAGCCTTAGCCCGGGACTAGCGCCCACCGGGGAGCTGTTTTTT.

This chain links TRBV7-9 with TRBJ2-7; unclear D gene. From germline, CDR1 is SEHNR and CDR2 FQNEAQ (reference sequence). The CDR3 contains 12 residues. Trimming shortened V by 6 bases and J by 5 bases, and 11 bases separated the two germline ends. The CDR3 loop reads CASSRVQDEQYV. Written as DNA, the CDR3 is TGTGCCAGCAGTAGGGTTCAAGACGAGCAGTACGTC.

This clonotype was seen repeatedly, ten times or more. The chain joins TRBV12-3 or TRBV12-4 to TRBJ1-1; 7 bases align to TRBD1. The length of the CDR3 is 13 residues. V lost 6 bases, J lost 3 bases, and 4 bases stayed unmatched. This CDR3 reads CASSRDRDTEAFF. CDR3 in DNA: TGTGCCAGCAGCCGGGACAGAGACACTGAAGCTTTCTTT.

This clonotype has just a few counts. The CDR3 sequence is CASSRGSPQETQYF. The CDR3 coding sequence is TGTGCCAGCAGCCGCGGGTCCCCCCAAGAGACCCAGTACTTC. The V gene is TRBV7-2, the J gene TRBJ2-5; a possible D gene is TRBD2 (5 bases). This CDR3 contains 14 residues. CDR1 and CDR2 from the germline V gene are SGHTA and FQGNSA. Trimming stripped 5 bases from V and 1 base from J, with 11 bases between.

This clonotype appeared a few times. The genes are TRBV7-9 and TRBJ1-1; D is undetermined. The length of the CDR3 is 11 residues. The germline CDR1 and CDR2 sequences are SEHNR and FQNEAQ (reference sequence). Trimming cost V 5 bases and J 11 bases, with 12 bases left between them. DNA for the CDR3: TGTGCCAGCAGCGAAGGCGCACGGGCTTTCTTT. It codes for CASSEGARAFF.

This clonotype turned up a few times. DNA of the CDR3: TGTGCCAGCGCTGGCAGGGTCTCCGGGGAGCTGTTTTTT. It translates to CASAGRVSGELFF. The rearrangement uses TRBV19 and TRBJ2-2; maybe TRBD1 (5 bases). Germline CDR1 reads LNHDA; CDR2 reads SQIVND (reference sequence). Trimming removed 9 bases from V and 6 bases from J, with 14 bases in between. This CDR3 is 13 amino acids long.

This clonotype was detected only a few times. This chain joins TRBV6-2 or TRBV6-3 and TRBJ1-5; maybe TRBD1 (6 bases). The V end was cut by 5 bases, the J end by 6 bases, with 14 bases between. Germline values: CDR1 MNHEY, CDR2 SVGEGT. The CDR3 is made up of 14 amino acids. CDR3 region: CASSDTGKVQPQHF. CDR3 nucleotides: TGTGCCAGCAGTGATACAGGGAAGGTTCAGCCCCAGCATTTT.

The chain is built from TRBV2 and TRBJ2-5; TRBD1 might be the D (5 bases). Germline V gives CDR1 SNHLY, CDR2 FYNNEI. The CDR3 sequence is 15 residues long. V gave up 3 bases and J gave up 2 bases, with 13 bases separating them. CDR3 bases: TGTGCCAGCAGTGACGTTGACAGAAAACAAGAGACCCAGTACTTC. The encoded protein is CASSDVDRKQETQYF.

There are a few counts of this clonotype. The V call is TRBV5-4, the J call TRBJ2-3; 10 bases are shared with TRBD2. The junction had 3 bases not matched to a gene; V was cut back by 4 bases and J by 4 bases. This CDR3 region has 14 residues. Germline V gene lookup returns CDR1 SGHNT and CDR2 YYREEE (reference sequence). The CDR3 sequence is CASSTGTSADTQYF. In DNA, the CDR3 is TGTGCCAGCAGCACCGGGACTAGCGCAGATACGCAGTATTTT.

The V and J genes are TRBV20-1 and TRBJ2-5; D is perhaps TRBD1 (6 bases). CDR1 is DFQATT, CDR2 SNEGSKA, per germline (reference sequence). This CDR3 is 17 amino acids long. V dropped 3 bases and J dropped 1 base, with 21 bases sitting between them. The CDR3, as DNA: TGCAGTGCTAGGACCATTCAACAGGGATGGGGCCAAGAGACCCAGTACTTC. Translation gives CSARTIQQGWGQETQYF.

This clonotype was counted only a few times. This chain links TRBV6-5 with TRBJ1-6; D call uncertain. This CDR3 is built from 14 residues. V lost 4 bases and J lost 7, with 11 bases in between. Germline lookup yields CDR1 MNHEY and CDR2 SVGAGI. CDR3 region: CASSSQNVNSPLHF. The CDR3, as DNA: TGTGCCAGCAGTTCCCAGAACGTCAATTCACCCCTCCACTTT.

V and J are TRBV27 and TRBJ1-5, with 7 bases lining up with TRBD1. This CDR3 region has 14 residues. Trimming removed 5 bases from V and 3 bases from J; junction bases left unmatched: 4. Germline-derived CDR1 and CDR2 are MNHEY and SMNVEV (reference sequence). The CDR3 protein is CASSPGQYNQPQHF. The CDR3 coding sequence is TGTGCCAGCAGTCCGGGACAGTACAATCAGCCCCAGCATTTT.

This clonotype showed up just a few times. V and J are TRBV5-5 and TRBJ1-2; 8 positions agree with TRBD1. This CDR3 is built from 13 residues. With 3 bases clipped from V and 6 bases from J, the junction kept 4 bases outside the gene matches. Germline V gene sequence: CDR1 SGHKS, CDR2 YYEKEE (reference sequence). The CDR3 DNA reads TGTGCCAGCAGCTCGACAGGGGCTAATGGCTACACCTTC. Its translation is CASSSTGANGYTF.

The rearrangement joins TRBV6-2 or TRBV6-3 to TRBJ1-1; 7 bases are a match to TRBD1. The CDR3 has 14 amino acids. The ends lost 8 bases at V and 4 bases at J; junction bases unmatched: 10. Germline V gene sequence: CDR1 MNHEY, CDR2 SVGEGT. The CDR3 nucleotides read TGTGCCAGCCGCAACAGGGGAGGGAGCACTGAAGCTTTCTTT. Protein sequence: CASRNRGGSTEAFF.

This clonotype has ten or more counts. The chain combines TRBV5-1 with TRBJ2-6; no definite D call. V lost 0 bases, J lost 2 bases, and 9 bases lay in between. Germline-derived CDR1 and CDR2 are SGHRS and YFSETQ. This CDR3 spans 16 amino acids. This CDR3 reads CASSLEPGTGANVLTF. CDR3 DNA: TGCGCCAGCAGCTTGGAGCCGGGTACTGGGGCCAACGTCCTGACTTTC.

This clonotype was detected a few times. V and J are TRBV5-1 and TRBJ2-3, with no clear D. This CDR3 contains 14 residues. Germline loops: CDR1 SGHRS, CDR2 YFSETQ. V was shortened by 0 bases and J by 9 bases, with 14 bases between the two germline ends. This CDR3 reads CASSLAGPDGTQYF. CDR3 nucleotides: TGCGCCAGCAGCTTGGCCGGTCCGGACGGGACGCAGTATTTT. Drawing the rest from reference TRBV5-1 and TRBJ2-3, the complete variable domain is KAGVTQTPRYLIKTRGQQVTLSCSPISGHRSVSWYQQTPGQGLQFLFEYFSETQRNKGNFPGRFSGRQFSNSRSEMNVSTLELGDSALYLCASSLAGPDGTQYFGPGTRLTVL.

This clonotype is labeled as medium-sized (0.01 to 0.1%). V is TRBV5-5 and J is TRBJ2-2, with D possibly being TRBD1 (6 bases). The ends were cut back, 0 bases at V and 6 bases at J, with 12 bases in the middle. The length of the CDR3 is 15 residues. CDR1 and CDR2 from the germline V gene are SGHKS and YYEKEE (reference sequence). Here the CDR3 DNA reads TGTGCCAGCAGCTTGGCTCCGGCAGGGGCCGGGGAGCTGTTTTTT. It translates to CASSLAPAGAGELFF.

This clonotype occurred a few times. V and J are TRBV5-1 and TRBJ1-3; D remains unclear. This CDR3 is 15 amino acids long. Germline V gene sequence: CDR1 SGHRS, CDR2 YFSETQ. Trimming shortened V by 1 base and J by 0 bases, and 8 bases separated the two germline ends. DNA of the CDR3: TGCGCCAGCAGCTTGATGGGCTACTCTGGAAACACCATATATTTT. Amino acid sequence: CASSLMGYSGNTIYF.

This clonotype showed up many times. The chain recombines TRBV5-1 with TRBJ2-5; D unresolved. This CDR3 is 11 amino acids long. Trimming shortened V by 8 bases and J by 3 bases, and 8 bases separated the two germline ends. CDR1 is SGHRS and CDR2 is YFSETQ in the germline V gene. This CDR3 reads CASPIEETQYF. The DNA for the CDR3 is TGCGCCAGTCCAATTGAAGAGACCCAGTACTTC.

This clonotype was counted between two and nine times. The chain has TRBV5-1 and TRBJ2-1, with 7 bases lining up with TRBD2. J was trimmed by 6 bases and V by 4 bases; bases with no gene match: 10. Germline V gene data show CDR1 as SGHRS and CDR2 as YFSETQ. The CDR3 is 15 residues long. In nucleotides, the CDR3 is TGCGCCAGCAGCGTTCTAGCGGTCCTCTCCAATGAGCAGTTCTTC. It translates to CASSVLAVLSNEQFF.

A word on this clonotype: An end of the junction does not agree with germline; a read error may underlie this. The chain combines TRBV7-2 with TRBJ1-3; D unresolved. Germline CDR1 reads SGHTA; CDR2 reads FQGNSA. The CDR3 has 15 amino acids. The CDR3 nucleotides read TGTGCCAGCAGCCCGGACGGGAACTCGGGAAGCACCATATATTTT. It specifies CASSPDGNSGSTIYF.

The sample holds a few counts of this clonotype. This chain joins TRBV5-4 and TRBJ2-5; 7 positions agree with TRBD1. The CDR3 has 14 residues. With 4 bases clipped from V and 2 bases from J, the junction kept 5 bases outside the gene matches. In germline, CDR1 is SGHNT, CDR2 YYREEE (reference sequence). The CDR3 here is CASSPRDRQETQYF. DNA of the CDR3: TGTGCCAGCAGCCCCAGGGACAGACAAGAGACCCAGTACTTC.